This passage covers 4 T cell receptor beta chains from one sample sequenced in a study of blood T cell repertoires in COVID-19. Profiled with immunoSEQ multiplex PCR; TCRdb holds only in-frame clones, not every one. The sample lists approximately 61,000 clones; approximately 77% were seen once. Sequencing was carried out using peripheral blood. These receptors were taken from a human donor in a cohort sampled during active COVID-19.

The chain couples TRBV6-5 to TRBJ2-1, with D uncertain. Germline values: CDR1 MNHEY, CDR2 SVGAGI. The V gene lost 4 bases and the J gene lost 0 bases, with 13 bases spanning the gap. The CDR3 loop spans 16 amino acids. The CDR3 DNA reads TGTGCCAGCAGTTCTGGTGGGCTTTCCTCCTACAATGAGCAGTTCTTC. Amino acid sequence: CASSSGGLSSYNEQFF.

The V call is TRBV5-1, the J call TRBJ1-4, with TRBD1 as a possible D gene (5 bases). The V end lost 0 bases, the J end lost 8 bases, and 17 bases lay between the germline ends. The CDR3 consists of 16 residues. Germline V lookup: CDR1 SGHRS, CDR2 YFSETQ. The DNA for the CDR3 is TGCGCCAGCAGCTTGGAGGGCAGGGCGAACGGGGAAAAACTGTTTTTT. Protein product: CASSLEGRANGEKLFF.

The chain has TRBV5-1 and TRBJ2-1, with 11 bases identical to TRBD2. Germline values: CDR1 SGHRS, CDR2 YFSETQ. This CDR3 contains 16 residues. The trim removed 2 bases at V and 4 bases at J, leaving 5 bases unmatched. Here the CDR3 reads CASSLGGTSGYNEQFF. The CDR3 DNA reads TGCGCCAGCAGCTTAGGCGGGACTAGCGGTTACAATGAGCAGTTCTTC.

Note on this clone: An end of the junction differs from the germline gene, which may be a read error. This chain joins TRBV12-3 or TRBV12-4 and TRBJ2-7; 9 bases are a match to TRBD2. The length of the CDR3 is 13 residues. The CDR3 DNA reads as TGTGCCAGCAGCCGGACTAGCGTCCTCGACCCGCACTTC. This codes for CASSRTSVLDPHF.